A selection of T cell receptor beta chains follows, all from one sample in a study of vaccination and CD4 T cells after COVID-19. TCRdb re-called the PCR reads through MiXCR, storing one row per CDR3 protein. The repertoire holds around 4,500 distinct CDR3 sequences, with around 48% as singletons. Their cognate antigens are unknown. The specimen sequenced was CD4+ T cells from blood, cultured in vitro. All receptors come from a human donor who had recovered from COVID-19. CDR3s include the opening cysteine and the closing phenylalanine or tryptophan. The D gene is left open where the match is weak. Some rows mark clone size as missing; the rest say once, few, many or name a class of expanded clone.

D: -
J: TRBJ2-7
V: TRBV20-1
size: medium-sized
CDR3: CSATLWGATYEQYF
DNA: TGCAGTGCTACCCTGTGGGGGGCGACCTACGAGCAGTACTTC

D: -
J: TRBJ1-2
V: TRBV6-1
size: large
CDR3: CAINLPATYGYTF
DNA: TGTGCCATCAACCTCCCGGCTACCTATGGCTACACCTTC

D: -
J: TRBJ2-4
V: TRBV20-1
size: -
CDR3: CSAPPGGAKNIQYF
DNA: TGCAGTGCCCCGCCGGGGGGCGCGAAAAACATTCAGTACTTC

D: -
J: TRBJ1-1
V: TRBV2
size: -
CDR3: CASRRAQGTTEAFF
DNA: TGTGCCAGCAGAAGGGCCCAGGGGACTACTGAAGCTTTCTTT

D: TRBD1
J: TRBJ2-3
V: TRBV5-4
size: -
CDR3: CASSVGTGSEDTQYF
DNA: TGTGCCAGCAGCGTAGGGACAGGGTCGGAAGATACGCAGTATTTT

D: -
J: TRBJ2-7
V: TRBV24-1
size: large
CDR3: CATSDSAGASYEQYF
DNA: TGTGCCACCAGTGATTCTGCAGGGGCCTCCTACGAGCAGTACTTC

D: TRBD1
J: TRBJ2-2
V: TRBV10-1
size: once
CDR3: CASSESRQGLNTGELFF
DNA: TGCGCCAGCAGTGAGTCGAGACAGGGGCTAAACACCGGGGAGCTGTTTTTT

D: -
J: TRBJ1-1
V: TRBV4-2
size: -
CDR3: CASRKVGDPEAFF
DNA: TGTGCCAGCAGGAAGGTCGGGGACCCTGAAGCTTTCTTT

D: -
J: TRBJ2-3
V: TRBV6-1
size: few
CDR3: CASRGDSSTDTQYF
DNA: TGTGCCAGCAGGGGGGATTCTAGCACAGATACGCAGTATTTT

D: -
J: TRBJ1-1
V: TRBV10-3
size: -
CDR3: CAITTGTGRTEAFF
DNA: TGTGCCATCACCACTGGAACAGGGAGGACTGAAGCTTTCTTT

D: -
J: TRBJ1-1
V: TRBV27
size: -
CDR3: CASSQYMNTEAFF
DNA: TGTGCCAGCAGCCAGTACATGAACACTGAAGCTTTCTTT

D: TRBD1
J: TRBJ2-3
V: TRBV19
size: few
CDR3: CASRAPGQGADTQYF
DNA: TGTGCCAGTAGAGCGCCGGGACAGGGGGCAGATACGCAGTATTTT